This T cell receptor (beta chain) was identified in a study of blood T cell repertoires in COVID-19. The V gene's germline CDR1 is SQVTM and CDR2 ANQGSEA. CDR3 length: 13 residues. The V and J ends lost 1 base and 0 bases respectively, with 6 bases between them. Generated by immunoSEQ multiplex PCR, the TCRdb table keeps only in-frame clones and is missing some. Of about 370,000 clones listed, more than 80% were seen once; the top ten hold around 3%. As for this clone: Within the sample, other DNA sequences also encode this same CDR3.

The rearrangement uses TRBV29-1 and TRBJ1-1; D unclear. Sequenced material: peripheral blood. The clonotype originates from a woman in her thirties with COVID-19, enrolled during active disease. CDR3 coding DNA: TGCAGCGTTGAAGGGAGGCTGAACACTGAAGCTTTCTTT. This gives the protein CSVEGRLNTEAFF.